These T cell receptor beta chains were read from a single sample in a study of cytomegalovirus exposure and HLA in healthy donors. Profiling relied on immunoSEQ multiplex PCR, and the TCRdb table lists in-frame clones only, not all of them. The sample has about 150,000 clones; approximately 60% are singletons. Sequenced material: PBMCs. Source of these receptors: a human donor in good health. Each CDR3 is given with its conserved first and last residue. The order of the fields is clone size, D gene, V gene, J gene, CDR3 protein, CDR3 DNA. D genes are given only for firm matches. Clone size is shown for a subset of rows, as once, few, many or a class of expanded clone.

NA,TRBD1,TRBV7-9,TRBJ1-2,CASSLADRGWTF,TGTGCCAGCAGCTTAGCCGACAGGGGTTGGACCTTC
NA,NA,TRBV5-1,TRBJ1-5,CASRPDSNQPQHF,TGCGCCAGCAGACCAGATAGCAATCAGCCCCAGCATTTT
NA,TRBD1,TRBV5-4,TRBJ2-5,CASSVQGAGETQYF,TGTGCCAGCAGCGTACAGGGGGCGGGAGAGACCCAGTACTTC
NA,TRBD2,TRBV9,TRBJ2-1,CASSTQIAGGRNEQFF,TGTGCCAGCAGCACGCAAATAGCGGGAGGGAGAAATGAGCAGTTCTTC
NA,TRBD1,TRBV6-1,TRBJ1-2,CASSETGGLGYTF,TGTGCCAGCAGTGAAACAGGGGGCCTGGGCTACACCTTC
NA,TRBD2,TRBV27,TRBJ2-1,CASSISGRVVNNEQFF,TGTGCCAGCAGTATTAGCGGGAGAGTCGTGAACAATGAGCAGTTCTTC
NA,TRBD2,TRBV19,TRBJ2-7,CASSIRAGPIYEQYF,TGTGCCAGTAGTATCCGAGCGGGGCCGATCTACGAGCAGTACTTC
NA,TRBD2,TRBV18,TRBJ2-1,CASTGGLAFNEQFF,TGTGCCAGCACGGGGGGACTAGCATTTAATGAGCAGTTCTTC
NA,TRBD2,TRBV6-1,TRBJ2-1,CASSESAGVWNEQFF,TGTGCCAGCAGTGAAAGTGCGGGAGTTTGGAATGAGCAGTTCTTC
few,NA,TRBV5-1,TRBJ2-1,CASSLVAGVPYNEQFF,TGCGCCAGCAGCTTGGTGGCAGGGGTCCCCTACAATGAGCAGTTCTTC
NA,NA,TRBV6-5,TRBJ2-6,CASRMELGANVLTF,TGTGCCAGCCGTATGGAGCTTGGGGCCAACGTCCTGACTTTC
few,TRBD2,TRBV4-2,TRBJ2-7,CASSQETSVYEQYF,TGTGCCAGCAGCCAAGAGACTAGCGTCTACGAGCAGTACTTC
NA,NA,TRBV5-1,TRBJ2-7,CASSLGTVSYEQYF,TGCGCCAGCAGCTTGGGGACAGTCTCCTACGAGCAGTACTTC
NA,TRBD2,TRBV14,TRBJ2-5,CASSQAGGGTQYF,TGTGCCAGCAGCCAAGCGGGAGGCGGCACCCAGTACTTC
NA,NA,TRBV2,TRBJ2-2,CASSRGTNTGELFF,TGTGCCAGCAGTAGGGGAACGAACACCGGGGAGCTGTTTTTT
NA,NA,TRBV28,TRBJ1-3,CASTQGGSGNTIYF,TGTGCCAGCACCCAAGGGGGCTCTGGAAACACCATATATTTT
few,NA,TRBV2,TRBJ1-5,CASREGVGLPQHF,TGTGCCAGCAGGGAAGGGGTAGGACTGCCCCAGCATTTT
NA,NA,TRBV7-2,TRBJ2-7,CASSPGPYRDPYEQYF,TGTGCCAGCAGCCCAGGGCCTTACAGGGACCCCTACGAGCAGTACTTC
NA,TRBD1,TRBV10-3,TRBJ2-2,CAITGTGPGELFF,TGTGCCATAACCGGGACAGGTCCCGGGGAGCTGTTTTTT
few,NA,TRBV20-1,TRBJ2-1,CSATDRNEQFF,TGCAGTGCTACTGACAGAAATGAGCAGTTCTTC
NA,NA,TRBV10-3,TRBJ2-7,CAIRKQGAYEQYF,TGTGCCATCAGAAAACAGGGTGCCTACGAGCAGTACTTC
NA,TRBD1,TRBV18,TRBJ2-2,CASSPDRGPTGELFF,TGTGCCAGCTCACCGGACAGGGGGCCGACCGGGGAGCTGTTTTTT
NA,TRBD1,TRBV4-1,TRBJ2-7,CASSQLLGGNYEQYF,TGCGCCAGCAGCCAATTATTAGGGGGCAACTACGAGCAGTACTTC
NA,TRBD1,TRBV27,TRBJ2-7,CASSLAGGAYEQYF,TGTGCCAGCAGTTTGGCAGGGGGCGCCTACGAGCAGTACTTC
NA,TRBD1,TRBV5-1,TRBJ2-5,CASSPGQGRETQYF,TGCGCCAGCAGCCCCGGACAGGGGAGAGAGACCCAGTACTTC
few,TRBD2,TRBV27,TRBJ2-7,CASSWNGRTYEQYF,TGTGCCAGCAGTTGGAACGGGAGGACCTACGAGCAGTACTTC
NA,TRBD2,TRBV19,TRBJ2-7,CASSDRQRGSYEQYF,TGTGCCAGTAGTGACCGACAGCGGGGGTCCTACGAGCAGTACTTC
once,NA,TRBV5-4,TRBJ2-3,CASSSLGVPTDTQYF,TGTGCCAGCAGCTCCCTCGGAGTCCCAACAGATACGCAGTATTTT
NA,NA,TRBV11-3,TRBJ2-1,CASSLSVWGTPRGLYNEQFF,TGTGCCAGCAGCTTAAGTGTATGGGGGACACCTAGGGGACTATACAATGAGCAGTTCTTC
NA,TRBD1,TRBV7-7,TRBJ2-1,CASSLDRGDGEQFF,TGTGCCAGCAGCTTAGACAGGGGGGATGGAGAGCAGTTCTTC
NA,NA,TRBV5-1,TRBJ2-5,CASSLAGPETQYF,TGCGCCAGCAGCTTAGCTGGGCCAGAGACCCAGTACTTC
NA,NA,TRBV9,TRBJ2-7,CASSLQGGIEQYF,TGTGCCAGCAGCTTACAGGGGGGGATCGAGCAGTACTTC
NA,TRBD2,TRBV5-4,TRBJ2-1,CASSPPGLAISHSYNEQFF,TGTGCCAGCAGCCCCCCGGGACTAGCGATCTCCCACTCCTACAATGAGCAGTTCTTC
NA,TRBD1,TRBV7-2,TRBJ2-7,CASSLYPGGSYEQYF,TGTGCCAGCAGCTTATACCCAGGGGGCTCCTACGAGCAGTACTTC
NA,TRBD1,TRBV11-3,TRBJ1-1,CASSLGTGAEAFF,TGTGCCAGCAGCTTAGGAACAGGGGCTGAAGCTTTCTTT
NA,NA,TRBV7-8,TRBJ1-1,CASSPPRGAPMNTEAFF,TGTGCCAGCAGCCCACCGCGGGGTGCACCCATGAACACTGAAGCTTTCTTT
NA,TRBD1,TRBV19,TRBJ2-1,CASSIQGAYEQFF,TGTGCCAGTAGTATACAGGGGGCTTATGAGCAGTTCTTC
NA,NA,TRBV15,TRBJ2-5,CATSRDGQTGETQYF,TGTGCCACCAGCAGAGATGGGCAGACGGGGGAGACCCAGTACTTC
NA,NA,TRBV5-1,TRBJ2-3,CASSWQEPTDTQYF,TGCGCCAGCAGCTGGCAGGAACCCACAGATACGCAGTATTTT
NA,TRBD1,TRBV28,TRBJ2-7,CATHAGTGGYEQYF,TGTGCCACCCATGCCGGGACAGGGGGCTACGAGCAGTACTTC
NA,NA,TRBV5-8,TRBJ2-7,CASSFSGAYEQYF,TGTGCCAGCAGCTTCTCGGGGGCCTACGAGCAGTACTTC
NA,TRBD1,TRBV15,TRBJ2-3,CATSSRSGGGADTQYF,TGTGCCACCAGCAGCCGATCAGGGGGCGGCGCAGATACGCAGTATTTT
NA,NA,TRBV6-5,TRBJ2-7,CARLLTHSSYEQYF,TGTGCCAGGTTATTGACACACAGCTCCTACGAGCAGTACTTC
NA,NA,TRBV4-1,TRBJ1-6,CASSQDNRVGSPLHF,TGCGCCAGCAGCCAAGACAACAGGGTGGGTTCACCCCTCCACTTT
NA,TRBD1,TRBV2,TRBJ2-6,CASRTGGAPGANVLTF,TGTGCCAGTAGGACAGGGGGCGCCCCTGGGGCCAACGTCCTGACTTTC
NA,NA,TRBV1,TRBJ2-7,CTSSQDALQAGFSSF,TGCACCAGCAGCCAAGATGCCCTACAGGCCGGGTTTTCGTCCTTC
few,NA,TRBV19,TRBJ2-3,CASSIGQRTDTQYF,TGTGCCAGTAGTATAGGACAGCGCACAGATACGCAGTATTTT
NA,TRBD1,TRBV28,TRBJ1-6,CASRGAQGDSPLHF,TGTGCCAGCAGGGGGGCCCAGGGGGATTCACCCCTCCACTTT
once,NA,TRBV2,TRBJ2-1,CASSVGVSSYNEQFF,TGTGCCAGCAGTGTAGGGGTAAGCTCCTACAATGAGCAGTTCTTC
NA,TRBD1,TRBV5-4,TRBJ2-1,CASSALRDRGHDEQFF,TGTGCCAGCAGCGCACTCCGGGACAGGGGGCATGATGAGCAGTTCTTC
once,NA,TRBV18,TRBJ2-4,CASSPPSGLAKNIQYF,TGTGCCAGCTCACCACCGTCAGGGTTAGCCAAAAACATTCAGTACTTC
NA,TRBD2,TRBV29-1,TRBJ2-1,CSVRLGLAGAYNEQFF,TGCAGCGTTAGGTTAGGGCTAGCGGGGGCCTACAATGAGCAGTTCTTC
NA,TRBD1,TRBV6-5,TRBJ1-4,CASSYSTGRGEKLFF,TGTGCCAGCAGTTACTCGACAGGGCGCGGCGAAAAACTGTTTTTT
once,NA,TRBV7-2,TRBJ2-3,CASSYPRDTGTDTQYF,TGTGCCAGCAGCTACCCCCGGGACACCGGCACAGATACGCAGTATTTT
NA,NA,TRBV9,TRBJ1-2,CASSVSNSLLTGRRGYTF,TGTGCCAGCAGCGTATCAAATTCCCTCCTCACAGGCCGTAGGGGCTACACCTTC
few,NA,TRBV28,TRBJ2-7,CASSLQGLSGQYF,TGTGCCAGCAGTTTGCAAGGCCTCTCAGGGCAGTACTTC